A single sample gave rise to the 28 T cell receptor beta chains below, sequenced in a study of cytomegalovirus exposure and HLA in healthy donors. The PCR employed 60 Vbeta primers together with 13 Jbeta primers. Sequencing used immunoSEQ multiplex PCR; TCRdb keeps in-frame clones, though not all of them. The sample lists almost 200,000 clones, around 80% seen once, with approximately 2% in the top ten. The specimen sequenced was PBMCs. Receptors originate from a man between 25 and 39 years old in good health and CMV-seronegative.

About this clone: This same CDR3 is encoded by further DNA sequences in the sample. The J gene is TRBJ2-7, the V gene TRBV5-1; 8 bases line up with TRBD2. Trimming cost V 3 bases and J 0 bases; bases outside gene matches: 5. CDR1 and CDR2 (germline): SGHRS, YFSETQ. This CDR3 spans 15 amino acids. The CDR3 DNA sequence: TGCGCCAGCAGCTCCACTAGCGGCACCTCCTACGAGCAGTACTTC. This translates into CASSSTSGTSYEQYF.

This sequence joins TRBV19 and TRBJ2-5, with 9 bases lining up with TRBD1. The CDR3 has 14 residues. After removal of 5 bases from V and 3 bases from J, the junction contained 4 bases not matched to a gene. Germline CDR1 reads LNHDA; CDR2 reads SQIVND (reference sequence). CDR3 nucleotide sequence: TGTGCCAGTAGTCCGAGACAGGGGGAAGAGACCCAGTACTTC. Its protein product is CASSPRQGEETQYF.

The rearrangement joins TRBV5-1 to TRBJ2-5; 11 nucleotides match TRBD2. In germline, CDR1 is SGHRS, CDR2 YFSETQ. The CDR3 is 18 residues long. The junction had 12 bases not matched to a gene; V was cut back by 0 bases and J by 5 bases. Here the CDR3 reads CASSLGLPSGRRGETQYF. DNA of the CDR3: TGCGCCAGCAGCTTGGGGCTACCTAGCGGGAGGAGAGGGGAGACCCAGTACTTC.

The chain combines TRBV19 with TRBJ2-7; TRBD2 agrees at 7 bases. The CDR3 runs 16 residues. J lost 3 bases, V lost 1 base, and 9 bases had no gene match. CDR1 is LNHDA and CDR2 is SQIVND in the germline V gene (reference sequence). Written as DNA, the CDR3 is TGTGCCAGTAGTATAGCCAGCGGGACTACCTACTACGAGCAGTACTTC. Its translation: CASSIASGTTYYEQYF.

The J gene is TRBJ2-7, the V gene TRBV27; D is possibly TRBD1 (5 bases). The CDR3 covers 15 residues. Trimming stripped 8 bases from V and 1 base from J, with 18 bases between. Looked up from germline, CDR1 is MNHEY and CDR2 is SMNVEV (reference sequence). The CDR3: CASSLEGVGSYEQYF. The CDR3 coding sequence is TGTGCCAGCTCTCTTGAAGGGGTAGGGTCCTACGAGCAGTACTTC.

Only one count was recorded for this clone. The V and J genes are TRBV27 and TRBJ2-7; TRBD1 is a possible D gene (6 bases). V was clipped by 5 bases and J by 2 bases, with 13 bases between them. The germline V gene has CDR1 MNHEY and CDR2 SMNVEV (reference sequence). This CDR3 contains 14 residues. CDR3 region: CASSPRDNTYEQYF. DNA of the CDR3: TGTGCCAGCAGTCCCCGGGACAACACCTACGAGCAGTACTTC.

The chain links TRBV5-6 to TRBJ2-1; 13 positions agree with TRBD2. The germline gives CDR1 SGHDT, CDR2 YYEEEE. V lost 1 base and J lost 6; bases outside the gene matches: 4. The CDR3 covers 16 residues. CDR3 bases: TGTGCCAGCAGCTTGACTAGCGGGAGGGGTAGCAATGAGCAGTTCTTC. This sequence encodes CASSLTSGRGSNEQFF.

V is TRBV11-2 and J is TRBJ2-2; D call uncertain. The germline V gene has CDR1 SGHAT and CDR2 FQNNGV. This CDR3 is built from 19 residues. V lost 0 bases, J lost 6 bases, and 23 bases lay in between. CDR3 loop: CASSLDYGPGRHPSGELFF. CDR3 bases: TGTGCCAGCAGCTTAGATTACGGTCCAGGTCGACACCCCTCCGGGGAGCTGTTTTTT.

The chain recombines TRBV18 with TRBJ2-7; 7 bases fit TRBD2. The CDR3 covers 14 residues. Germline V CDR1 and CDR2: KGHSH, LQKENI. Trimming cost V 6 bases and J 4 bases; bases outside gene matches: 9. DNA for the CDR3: TGTGCCAGCTCGCTTGGGCAGGGAGGGTACGAGCAGTACTTC. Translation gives CASSLGQGGYEQYF. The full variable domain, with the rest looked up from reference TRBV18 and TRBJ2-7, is NAGVMQNPRHLVRRRGQEARLRCSPMKGHSHVYWYRQLPEEGLKFMVYLQKENIIDESGMPKERFSAEFPKEGPSILRIQQVVRGDSAAYFCASSLGQGGYEQYFGPGTRLTVT.

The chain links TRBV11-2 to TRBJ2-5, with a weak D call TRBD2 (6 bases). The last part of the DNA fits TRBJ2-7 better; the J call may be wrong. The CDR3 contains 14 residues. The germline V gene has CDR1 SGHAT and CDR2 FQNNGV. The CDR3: CASSPGLGSYEQYF. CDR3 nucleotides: TGTGCCAGCAGCCCGGGACTGGGCTCCTACGAGCAGTACTTC.

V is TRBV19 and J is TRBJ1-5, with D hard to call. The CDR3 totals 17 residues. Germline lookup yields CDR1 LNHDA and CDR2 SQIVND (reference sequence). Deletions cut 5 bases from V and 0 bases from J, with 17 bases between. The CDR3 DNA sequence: TGTGCCAGTAGTCCGAACGGCGGCCGATATAGCAATCAGCCCCAGCATTTT. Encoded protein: CASSPNGGRYSNQPQHF.

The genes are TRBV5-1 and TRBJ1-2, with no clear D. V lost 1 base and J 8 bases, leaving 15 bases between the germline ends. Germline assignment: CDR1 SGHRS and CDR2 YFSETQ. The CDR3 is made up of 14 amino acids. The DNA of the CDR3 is TGCGCCAGCAGCTTGACTACGGGAGTTGCGGGCTACACCTTC. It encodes CASSLTTGVAGYTF.

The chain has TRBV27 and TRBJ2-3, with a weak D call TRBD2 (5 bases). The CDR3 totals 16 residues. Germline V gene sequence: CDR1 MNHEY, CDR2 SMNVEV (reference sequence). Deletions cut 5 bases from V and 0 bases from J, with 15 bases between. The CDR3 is CASSPLNSESTDTQYF. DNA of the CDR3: TGTGCCAGCAGTCCCCTGAATAGCGAGAGCACAGATACGCAGTATTTT.

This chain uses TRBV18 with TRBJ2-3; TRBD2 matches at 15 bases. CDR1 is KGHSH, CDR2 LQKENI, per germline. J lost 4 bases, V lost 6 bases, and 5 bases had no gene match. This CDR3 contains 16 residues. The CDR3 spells CASSPGLAGGPDTQYF. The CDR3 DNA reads TGTGCCAGCTCCCCAGGACTAGCGGGAGGGCCAGATACGCAGTATTTT.

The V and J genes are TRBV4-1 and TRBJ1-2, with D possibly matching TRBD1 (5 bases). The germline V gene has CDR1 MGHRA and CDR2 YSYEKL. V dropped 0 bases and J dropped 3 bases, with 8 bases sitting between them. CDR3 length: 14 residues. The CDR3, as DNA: TGCGCCAGCAGCCAAGAGGCACAGGACTATGGCTACACCTTC. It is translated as CASSQEAQDYGYTF.

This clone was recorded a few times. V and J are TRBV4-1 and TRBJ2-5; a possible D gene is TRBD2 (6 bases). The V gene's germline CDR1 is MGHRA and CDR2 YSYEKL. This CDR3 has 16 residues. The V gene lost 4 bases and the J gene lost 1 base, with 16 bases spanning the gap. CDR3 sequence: CASSPPGPGGQETQYF. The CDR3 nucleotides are TGCGCCAGCAGCCCACCGGGCCCCGGGGGCCAAGAGACCCAGTACTTC.

CDR3 region: CASSIGGQGGEQYF. CDR3 DNA sequence: TGTGCCAGTAGTATAGGCGGACAGGGAGGAGAGCAGTACTTC. This chain connects TRBV19 to TRBJ2-7; 8 nucleotides match TRBD1. Germline values: CDR1 LNHDA, CDR2 SQIVND (reference sequence). Unmatched junction bases numbered 6, after V lost 1 base and J lost 7 bases. The CDR3 loop spans 14 amino acids.

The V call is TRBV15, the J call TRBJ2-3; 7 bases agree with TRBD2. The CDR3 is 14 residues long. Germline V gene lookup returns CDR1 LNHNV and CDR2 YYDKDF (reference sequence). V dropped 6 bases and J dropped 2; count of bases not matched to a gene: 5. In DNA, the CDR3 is TGTGCCACCAGTCCAGCGGGGACCACAGATACGCAGTATTTT. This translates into CATSPAGTTDTQYF.

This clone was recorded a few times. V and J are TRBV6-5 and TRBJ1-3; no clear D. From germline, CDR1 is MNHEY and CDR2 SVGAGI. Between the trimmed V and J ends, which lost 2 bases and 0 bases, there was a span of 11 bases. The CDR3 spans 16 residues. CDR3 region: CASSYGQFVSGNTIYF. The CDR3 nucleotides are TGTGCCAGCAGTTACGGGCAATTCGTCTCTGGAAACACCATATATTTT.

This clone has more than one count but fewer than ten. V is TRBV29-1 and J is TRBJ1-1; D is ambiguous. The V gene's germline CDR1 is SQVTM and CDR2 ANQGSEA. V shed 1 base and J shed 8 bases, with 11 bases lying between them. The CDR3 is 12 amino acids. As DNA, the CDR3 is TGCAGCGTTGAAGCCGGTCCGGTGGAAGCTTTCTTT. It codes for CSVEAGPVEAFF. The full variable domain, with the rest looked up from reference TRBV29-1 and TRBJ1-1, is SAVISQKPSRDICQRGTSLTIQCQVDSQVTMMFWYRQQPGQSLTLIATANQGSEATYESGFVIDKFPISRPNLTFSTLTVSNMSPEDSSIYLCSVEAGPVEAFFGQGTRLTVV.

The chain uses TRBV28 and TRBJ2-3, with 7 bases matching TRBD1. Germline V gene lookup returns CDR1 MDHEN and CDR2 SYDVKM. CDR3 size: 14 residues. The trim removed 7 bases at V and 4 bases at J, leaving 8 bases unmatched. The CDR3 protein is CASNNRGWADTQYF. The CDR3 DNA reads TGTGCCAGCAATAACAGGGGATGGGCAGATACGCAGTATTTT.

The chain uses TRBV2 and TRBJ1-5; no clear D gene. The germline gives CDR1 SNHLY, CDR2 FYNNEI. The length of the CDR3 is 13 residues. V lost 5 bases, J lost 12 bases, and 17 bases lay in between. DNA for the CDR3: TGTGCCAGCAGTTTGGGCACCTCTGACCTCCAGCATTTT. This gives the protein CASSLGTSDLQHF.

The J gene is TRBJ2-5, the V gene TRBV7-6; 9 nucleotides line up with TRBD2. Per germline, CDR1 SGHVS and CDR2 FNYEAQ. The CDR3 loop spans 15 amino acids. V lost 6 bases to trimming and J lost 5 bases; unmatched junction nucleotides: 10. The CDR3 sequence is CASSLGLAISETQYF. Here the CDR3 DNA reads TGTGCCAGCAGTCTCGGACTAGCGATCAGCGAGACCCAGTACTTC.

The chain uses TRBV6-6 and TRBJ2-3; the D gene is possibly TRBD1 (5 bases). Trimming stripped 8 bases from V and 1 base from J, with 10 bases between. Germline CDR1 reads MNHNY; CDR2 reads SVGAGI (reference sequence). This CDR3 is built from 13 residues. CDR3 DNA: TGTGCCAGCCTGTCAGGGCGCACAGATACGCAGTATTTT. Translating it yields CASLSGRTDTQYF.

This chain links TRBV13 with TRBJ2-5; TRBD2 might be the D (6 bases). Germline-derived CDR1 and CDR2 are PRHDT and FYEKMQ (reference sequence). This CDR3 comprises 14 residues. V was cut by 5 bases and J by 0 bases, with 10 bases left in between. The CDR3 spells CASSASDHQETQYF. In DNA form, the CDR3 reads TGTGCCAGCAGCGCTAGCGACCACCAAGAGACCCAGTACTTC.

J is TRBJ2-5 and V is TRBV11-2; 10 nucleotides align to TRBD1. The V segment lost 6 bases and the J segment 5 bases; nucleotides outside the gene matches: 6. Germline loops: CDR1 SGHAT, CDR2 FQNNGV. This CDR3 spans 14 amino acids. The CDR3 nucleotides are TGTGCCAGCAGGATGACAGGGGGCGAGGAGACCCAGTACTTC. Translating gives CASRMTGGEETQYF.

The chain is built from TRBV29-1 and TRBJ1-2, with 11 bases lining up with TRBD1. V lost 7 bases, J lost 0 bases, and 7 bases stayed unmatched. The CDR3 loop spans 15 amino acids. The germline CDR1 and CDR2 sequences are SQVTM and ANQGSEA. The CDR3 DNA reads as TGCAGCGGGGGAGGACAGGGGGCACCTAACTATGGCTACACCTTC. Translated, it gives CSGGGQGAPNYGYTF. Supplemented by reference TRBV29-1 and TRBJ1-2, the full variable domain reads SAVISQKPSRDICQRGTSLTIQCQVDSQVTMMFWYRQQPGQSLTLIATANQGSEATYESGFVIDKFPISRPNLTFSTLTVSNMSPEDSSIYLCSGGGQGAPNYGYTFGSGTRLTVV.

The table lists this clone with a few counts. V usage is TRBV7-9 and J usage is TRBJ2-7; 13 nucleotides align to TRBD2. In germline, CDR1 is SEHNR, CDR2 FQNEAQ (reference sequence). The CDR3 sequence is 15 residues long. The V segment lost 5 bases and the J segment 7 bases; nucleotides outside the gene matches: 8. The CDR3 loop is CASSKLAGGPSEQYF. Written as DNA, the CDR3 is TGTGCCAGCAGCAAACTAGCGGGAGGGCCGTCTGAGCAGTACTTC.